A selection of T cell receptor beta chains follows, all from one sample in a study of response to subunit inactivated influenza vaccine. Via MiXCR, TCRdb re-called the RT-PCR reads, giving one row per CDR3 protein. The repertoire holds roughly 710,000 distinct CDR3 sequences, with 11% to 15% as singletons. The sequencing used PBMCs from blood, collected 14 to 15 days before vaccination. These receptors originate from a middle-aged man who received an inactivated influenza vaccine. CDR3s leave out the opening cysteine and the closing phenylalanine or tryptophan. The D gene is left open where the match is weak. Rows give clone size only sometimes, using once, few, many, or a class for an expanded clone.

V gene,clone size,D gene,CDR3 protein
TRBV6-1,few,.,ASNKDRRSPNSPLH
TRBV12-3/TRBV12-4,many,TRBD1,ASSLAGTGMGTEAF
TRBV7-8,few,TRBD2,ASSFTPGLAGVEQY
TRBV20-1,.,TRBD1,SAKNPGGSPYEQY
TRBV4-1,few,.,ASSQVGRDEVF
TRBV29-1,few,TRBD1,SVLNRGRTTEAF
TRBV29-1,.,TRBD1,SMTTGENSPLH
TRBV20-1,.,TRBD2,SAITLTSGIQETQY
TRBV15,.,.,ATSRFGASQY
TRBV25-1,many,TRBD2,ASSSGGAYNEQF
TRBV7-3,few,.,ASSLTAVPGELF
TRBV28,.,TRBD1,ASSAGTGLSYEQY
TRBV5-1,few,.,ATRKQPSTDTQY
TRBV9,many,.,ASSVEGAFGETQY
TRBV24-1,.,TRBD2,ATSDSFGYDRVGTSGRGTDTQY
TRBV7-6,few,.,ASSFANREYEQY